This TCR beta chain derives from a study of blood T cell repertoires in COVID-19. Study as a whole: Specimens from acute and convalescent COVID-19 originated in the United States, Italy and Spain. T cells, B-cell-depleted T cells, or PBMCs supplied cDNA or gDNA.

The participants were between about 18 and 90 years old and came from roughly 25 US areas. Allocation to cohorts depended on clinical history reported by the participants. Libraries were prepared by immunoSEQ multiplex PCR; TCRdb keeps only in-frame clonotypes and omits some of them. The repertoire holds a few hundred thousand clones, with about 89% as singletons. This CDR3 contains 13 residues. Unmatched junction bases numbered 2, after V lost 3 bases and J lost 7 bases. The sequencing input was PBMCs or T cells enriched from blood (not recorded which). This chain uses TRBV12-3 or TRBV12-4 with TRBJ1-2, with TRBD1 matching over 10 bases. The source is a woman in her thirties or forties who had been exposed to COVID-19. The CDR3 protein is CASSLDRGFGYTF. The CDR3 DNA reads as TGTGCCAGCAGTTTGGACAGGGGGTTTGGCTACACCTTC.